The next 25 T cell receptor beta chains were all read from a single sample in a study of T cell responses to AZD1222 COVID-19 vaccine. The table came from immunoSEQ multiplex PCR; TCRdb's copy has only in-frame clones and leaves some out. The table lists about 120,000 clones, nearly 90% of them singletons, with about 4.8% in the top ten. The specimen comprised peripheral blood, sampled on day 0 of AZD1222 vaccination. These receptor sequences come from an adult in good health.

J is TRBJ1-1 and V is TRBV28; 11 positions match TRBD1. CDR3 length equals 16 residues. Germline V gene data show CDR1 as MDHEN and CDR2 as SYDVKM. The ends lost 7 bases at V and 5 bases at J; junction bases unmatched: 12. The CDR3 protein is CASKDRGRFQGTEAFF. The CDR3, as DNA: TGTGCCAGCAAGGACAGGGGGCGATTTCAGGGGACTGAAGCTTTCTTT.

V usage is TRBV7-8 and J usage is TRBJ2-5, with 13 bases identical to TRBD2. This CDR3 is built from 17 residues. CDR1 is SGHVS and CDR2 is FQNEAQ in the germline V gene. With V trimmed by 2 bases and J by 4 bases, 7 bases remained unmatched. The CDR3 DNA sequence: TGTGCCAGCAGCTTAAGGGGAAGGACTAGCGGGAGAGAGACCCAGTACTTC. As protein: CASSLRGRTSGRETQYF. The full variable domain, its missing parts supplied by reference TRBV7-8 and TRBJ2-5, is GAGVSQSPRYKVAKRGQDVALRCDPISGHVSLFWYQQALGQGPEFLTYFQNEAQLDKSGLPSDRFFAERPEGSVSTLKIQRTQQEDSAVYLCASSLRGRTSGRETQYFGPGTRLLVL.

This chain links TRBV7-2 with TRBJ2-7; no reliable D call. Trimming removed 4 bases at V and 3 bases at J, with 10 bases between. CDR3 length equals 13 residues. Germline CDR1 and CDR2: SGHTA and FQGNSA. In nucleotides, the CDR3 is TGTGCCAGCAGCTCCCCCCTGGGCTACGAGCAGTACTTC. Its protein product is CASSSPLGYEQYF.

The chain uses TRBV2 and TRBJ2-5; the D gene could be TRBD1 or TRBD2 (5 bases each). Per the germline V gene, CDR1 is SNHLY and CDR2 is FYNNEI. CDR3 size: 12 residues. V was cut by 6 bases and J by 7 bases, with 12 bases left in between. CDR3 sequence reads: CASRRDPGTQYF. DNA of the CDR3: TGTGCCAGCAGGAGGGACCCAGGGACCCAGTACTTC.

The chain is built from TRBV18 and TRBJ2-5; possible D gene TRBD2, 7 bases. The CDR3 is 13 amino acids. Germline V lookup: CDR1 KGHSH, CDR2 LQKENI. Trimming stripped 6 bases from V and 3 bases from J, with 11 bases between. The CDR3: CASSGGLEETQYF. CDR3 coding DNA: TGTGCCAGCTCGGGGGGGCTCGAAGAGACCCAGTACTTC.

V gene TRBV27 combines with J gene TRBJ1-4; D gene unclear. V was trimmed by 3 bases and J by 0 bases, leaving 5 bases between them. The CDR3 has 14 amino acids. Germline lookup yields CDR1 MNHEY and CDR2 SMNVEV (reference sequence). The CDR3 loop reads CASSLRATNEKLFF. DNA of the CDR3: TGTGCCAGCAGTTTGCGGGCAACTAATGAAAAACTGTTTTTT.

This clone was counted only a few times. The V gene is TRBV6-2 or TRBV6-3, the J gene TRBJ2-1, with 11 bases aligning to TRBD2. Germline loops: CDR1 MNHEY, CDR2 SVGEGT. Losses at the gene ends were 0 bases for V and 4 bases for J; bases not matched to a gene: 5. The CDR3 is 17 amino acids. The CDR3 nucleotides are TGTGCCAGCAGTTACTCCCTACTAGCGGGAGTGTACAATGAGCAGTTCTTC. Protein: CASSYSLLAGVYNEQFF.

DNA for the CDR3: TGCGCCAGCAGCTTGAACCGGGCCAAAATCACAGATACGCAGTATTTT. Protein: CASSLNRAKITDTQYF. The chain uses TRBV5-1 and TRBJ2-3; D is ambiguous. V dropped 1 base and J dropped 2 bases, with 14 bases sitting between them. The germline V gene has CDR1 SGHRS and CDR2 YFSETQ. CDR3 length: 16 residues.

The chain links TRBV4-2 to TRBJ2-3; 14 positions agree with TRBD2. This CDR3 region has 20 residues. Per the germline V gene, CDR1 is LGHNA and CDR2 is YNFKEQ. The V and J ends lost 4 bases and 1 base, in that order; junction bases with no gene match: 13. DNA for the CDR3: TGTGCCAGCAGCCTCGCGAGATATCCGGGACTAGCGGGGGGCACAGATACGCAGTATTTT. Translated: CASSLARYPGLAGGTDTQYF.

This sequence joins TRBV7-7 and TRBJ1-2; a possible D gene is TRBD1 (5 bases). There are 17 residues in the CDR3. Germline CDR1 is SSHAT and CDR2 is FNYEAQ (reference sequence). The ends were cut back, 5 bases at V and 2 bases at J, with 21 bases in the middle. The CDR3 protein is CASSPGGTAVTNYGYTF. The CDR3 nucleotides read TGTGCCAGCAGCCCGGGGGGGACGGCAGTCACGAACTATGGCTACACCTTC.

For the CDR3, the DNA is TGTGCCAGCAGCGCAGGGGGAATGGTTGGAAACACCATATATTTT. Its protein product is CASSAGGMVGNTIYF. The V gene is TRBV4-2, the J gene TRBJ1-3; 7 positions match TRBD1. The CDR3 length is 15 residues. Germline V lookup: CDR1 LGHNA, CDR2 YNFKEQ. V lost 5 bases and J lost 3; bases outside the gene matches: 7.

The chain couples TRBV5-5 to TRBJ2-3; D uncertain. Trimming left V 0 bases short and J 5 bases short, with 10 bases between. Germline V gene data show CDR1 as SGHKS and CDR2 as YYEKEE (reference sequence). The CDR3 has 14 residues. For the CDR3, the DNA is TGTGCCAGCAGCTTGGATAGGCCGGGAGATACGCAGTATTTT. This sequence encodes CASSLDRPGDTQYF.

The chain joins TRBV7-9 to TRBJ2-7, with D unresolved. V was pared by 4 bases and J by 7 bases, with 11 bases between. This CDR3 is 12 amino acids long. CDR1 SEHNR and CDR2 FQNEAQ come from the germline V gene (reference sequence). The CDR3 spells CASSSDTVEQYF. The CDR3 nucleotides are TGTGCCAGCAGCTCAGACACGGTTGAGCAGTACTTC. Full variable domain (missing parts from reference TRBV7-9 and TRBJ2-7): DTGVSQNPRHKITKRGQNVTFRCDPISEHNRLYWYRQTLGQGPEFLTYFQNEAQLEKSRLLSDRFSAERPKGSFSTLEIQRTEQGDSAMYLCASSSDTVEQYFGPGTRLTVT.

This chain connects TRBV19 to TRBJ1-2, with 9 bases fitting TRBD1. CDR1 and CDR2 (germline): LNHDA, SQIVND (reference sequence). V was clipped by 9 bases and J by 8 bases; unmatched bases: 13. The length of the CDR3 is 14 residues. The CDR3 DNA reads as TGTGCCAGCAATCCGGGACAGGGAGATGGAGGCTACACCTTC. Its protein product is CASNPGQGDGGYTF.

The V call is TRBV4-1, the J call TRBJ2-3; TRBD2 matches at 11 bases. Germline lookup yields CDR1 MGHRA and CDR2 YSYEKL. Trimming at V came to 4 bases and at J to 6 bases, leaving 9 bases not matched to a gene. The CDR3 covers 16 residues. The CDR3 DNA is TGCGCCAGCAGCCGCGCACTAGCGGGAGCATCCGATACGCAGTATTTT. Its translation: CASSRALAGASDTQYF.

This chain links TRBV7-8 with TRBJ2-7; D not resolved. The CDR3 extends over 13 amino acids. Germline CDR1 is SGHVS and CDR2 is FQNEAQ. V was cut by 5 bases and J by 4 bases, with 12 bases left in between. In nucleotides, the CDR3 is TGTGCCAGCAGCCTGCTACTTACTTACGAGCAGTACTTC. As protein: CASSLLLTYEQYF.

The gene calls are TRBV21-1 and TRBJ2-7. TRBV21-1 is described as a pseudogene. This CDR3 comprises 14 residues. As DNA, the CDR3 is TGTGCCAGCTACCCAGGGAGAGGAAGGGACGAGCAGTACTTC. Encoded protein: CASYPGRGRDEQYF.

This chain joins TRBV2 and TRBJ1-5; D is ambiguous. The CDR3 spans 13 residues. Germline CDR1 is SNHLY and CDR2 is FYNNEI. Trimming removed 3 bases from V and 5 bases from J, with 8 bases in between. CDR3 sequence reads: CASSERGDQPQHF. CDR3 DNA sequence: TGTGCCAGCAGTGAGCGGGGAGATCAGCCCCAGCATTTT.

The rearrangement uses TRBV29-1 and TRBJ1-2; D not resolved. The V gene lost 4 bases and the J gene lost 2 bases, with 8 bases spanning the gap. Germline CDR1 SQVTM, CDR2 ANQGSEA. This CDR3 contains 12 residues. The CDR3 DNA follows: TGCAGCGTTGTTTGGGGAAACTATGGCTACACCTTC. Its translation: CSVVWGNYGYTF. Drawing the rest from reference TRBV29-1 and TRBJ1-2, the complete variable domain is SAVISQKPSRDICQRGTSLTIQCQVDSQVTMMFWYRQQPGQSLTLIATANQGSEATYESGFVIDKFPISRPNLTFSTLTVSNMSPEDSSIYLCSVVWGNYGYTFGSGTRLTVV.

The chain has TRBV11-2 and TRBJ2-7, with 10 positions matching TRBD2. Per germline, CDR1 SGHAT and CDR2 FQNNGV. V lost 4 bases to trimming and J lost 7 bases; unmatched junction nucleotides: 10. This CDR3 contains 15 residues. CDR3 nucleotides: TGTGCCAGCAGCTATCTAGCGGGGGCCCTGGGGGAGCAGTACTTC. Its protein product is CASSYLAGALGEQYF. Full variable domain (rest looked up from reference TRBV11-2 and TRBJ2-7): EAGVAQSPRYKIIEKRQSVAFWCNPISGHATLYWYQQILGQGPKLLIQFQNNGVVDDSQLPKDRFSAERLKGVDSTLKIQPAKLEDSAVYLCASSYLAGALGEQYFGPGTRLTVT.

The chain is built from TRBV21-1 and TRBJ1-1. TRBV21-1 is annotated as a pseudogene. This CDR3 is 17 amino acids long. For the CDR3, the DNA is TGTGCCAGCATTCCCGGAGGTGGGAGGACGGCGAACACTGAAGCTTTCTTT. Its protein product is CASIPGGGRTANTEAFF.

The CDR3 sequence: CASSGSTDTQYF. In DNA, the CDR3 is TGTGCCAGCAGTGGTAGCACAGATACGCAGTATTTT. V and J are TRBV2 and TRBJ2-3; D unresolved. The CDR3 length is 12 residues. Trimming left V 4 bases short and J 0 bases short, with 2 bases between. The germline CDR1 and CDR2 sequences are SNHLY and FYNNEI.

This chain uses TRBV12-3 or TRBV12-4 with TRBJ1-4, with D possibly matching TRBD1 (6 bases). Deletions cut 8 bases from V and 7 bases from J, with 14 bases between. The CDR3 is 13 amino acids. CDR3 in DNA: TGTGCCAGCCATGAGGGGGGCGCTGAAAAACTGTTTTTT. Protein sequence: CASHEGGAEKLFF.

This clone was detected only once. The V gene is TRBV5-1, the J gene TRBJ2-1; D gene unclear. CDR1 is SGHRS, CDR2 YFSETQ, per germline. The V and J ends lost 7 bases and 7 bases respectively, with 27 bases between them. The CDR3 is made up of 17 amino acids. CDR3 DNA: TGCGCCAGCCGTCTCCGATATGGCTCCTTACTTCAGAATGAGCAGTTCTTC. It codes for CASRLRYGSLLQNEQFF. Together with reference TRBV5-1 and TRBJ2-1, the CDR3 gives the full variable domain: KAGVTQTPRYLIKTRGQQVTLSCSPISGHRSVSWYQQTPGQGLQFLFEYFSETQRNKGNFPGRFSGRQFSNSRSEMNVSTLELGDSALYLCASRLRYGSLLQNEQFFGPGTRLTVL.

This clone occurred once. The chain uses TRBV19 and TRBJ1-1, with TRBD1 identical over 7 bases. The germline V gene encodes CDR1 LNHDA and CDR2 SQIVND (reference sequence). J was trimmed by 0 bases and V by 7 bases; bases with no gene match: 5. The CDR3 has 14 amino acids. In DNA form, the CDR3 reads TGTGCCAGTACCCAGACAGGGATGAACACTGAAGCTTTCTTT. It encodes CASTQTGMNTEAFF.